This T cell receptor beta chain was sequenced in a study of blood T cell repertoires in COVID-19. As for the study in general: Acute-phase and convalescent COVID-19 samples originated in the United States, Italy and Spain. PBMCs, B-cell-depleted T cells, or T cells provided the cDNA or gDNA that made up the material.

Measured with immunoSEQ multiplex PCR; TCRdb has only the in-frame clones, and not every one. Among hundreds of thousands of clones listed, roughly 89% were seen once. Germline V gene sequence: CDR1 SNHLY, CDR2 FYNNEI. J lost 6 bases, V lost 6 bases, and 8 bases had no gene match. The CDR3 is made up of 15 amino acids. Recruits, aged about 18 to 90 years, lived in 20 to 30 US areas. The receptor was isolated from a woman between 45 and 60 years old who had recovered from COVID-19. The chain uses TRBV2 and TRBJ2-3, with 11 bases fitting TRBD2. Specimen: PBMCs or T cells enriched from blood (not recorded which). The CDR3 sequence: CASRVAGGRSDTQYF. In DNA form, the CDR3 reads TGTGCCAGCAGAGTAGCGGGGGGGAGATCGGATACGCAGTATTTT.